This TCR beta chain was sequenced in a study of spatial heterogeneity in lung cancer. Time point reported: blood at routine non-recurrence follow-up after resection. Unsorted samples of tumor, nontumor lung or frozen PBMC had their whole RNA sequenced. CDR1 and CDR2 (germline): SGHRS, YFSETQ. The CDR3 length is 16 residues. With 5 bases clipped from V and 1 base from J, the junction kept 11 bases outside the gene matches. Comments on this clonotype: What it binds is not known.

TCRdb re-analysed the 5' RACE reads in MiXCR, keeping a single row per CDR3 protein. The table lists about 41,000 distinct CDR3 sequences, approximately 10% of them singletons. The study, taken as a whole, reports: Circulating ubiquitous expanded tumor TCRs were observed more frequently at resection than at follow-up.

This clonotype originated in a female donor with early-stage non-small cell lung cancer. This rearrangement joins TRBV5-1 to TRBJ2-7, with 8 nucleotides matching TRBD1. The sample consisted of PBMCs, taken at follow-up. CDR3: CASRSWTGPLSYEQYF. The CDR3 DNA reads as TGCGCCAGCAGATCTTGGACAGGGCCCCTTTCCTACGAGCAGTACTTC.